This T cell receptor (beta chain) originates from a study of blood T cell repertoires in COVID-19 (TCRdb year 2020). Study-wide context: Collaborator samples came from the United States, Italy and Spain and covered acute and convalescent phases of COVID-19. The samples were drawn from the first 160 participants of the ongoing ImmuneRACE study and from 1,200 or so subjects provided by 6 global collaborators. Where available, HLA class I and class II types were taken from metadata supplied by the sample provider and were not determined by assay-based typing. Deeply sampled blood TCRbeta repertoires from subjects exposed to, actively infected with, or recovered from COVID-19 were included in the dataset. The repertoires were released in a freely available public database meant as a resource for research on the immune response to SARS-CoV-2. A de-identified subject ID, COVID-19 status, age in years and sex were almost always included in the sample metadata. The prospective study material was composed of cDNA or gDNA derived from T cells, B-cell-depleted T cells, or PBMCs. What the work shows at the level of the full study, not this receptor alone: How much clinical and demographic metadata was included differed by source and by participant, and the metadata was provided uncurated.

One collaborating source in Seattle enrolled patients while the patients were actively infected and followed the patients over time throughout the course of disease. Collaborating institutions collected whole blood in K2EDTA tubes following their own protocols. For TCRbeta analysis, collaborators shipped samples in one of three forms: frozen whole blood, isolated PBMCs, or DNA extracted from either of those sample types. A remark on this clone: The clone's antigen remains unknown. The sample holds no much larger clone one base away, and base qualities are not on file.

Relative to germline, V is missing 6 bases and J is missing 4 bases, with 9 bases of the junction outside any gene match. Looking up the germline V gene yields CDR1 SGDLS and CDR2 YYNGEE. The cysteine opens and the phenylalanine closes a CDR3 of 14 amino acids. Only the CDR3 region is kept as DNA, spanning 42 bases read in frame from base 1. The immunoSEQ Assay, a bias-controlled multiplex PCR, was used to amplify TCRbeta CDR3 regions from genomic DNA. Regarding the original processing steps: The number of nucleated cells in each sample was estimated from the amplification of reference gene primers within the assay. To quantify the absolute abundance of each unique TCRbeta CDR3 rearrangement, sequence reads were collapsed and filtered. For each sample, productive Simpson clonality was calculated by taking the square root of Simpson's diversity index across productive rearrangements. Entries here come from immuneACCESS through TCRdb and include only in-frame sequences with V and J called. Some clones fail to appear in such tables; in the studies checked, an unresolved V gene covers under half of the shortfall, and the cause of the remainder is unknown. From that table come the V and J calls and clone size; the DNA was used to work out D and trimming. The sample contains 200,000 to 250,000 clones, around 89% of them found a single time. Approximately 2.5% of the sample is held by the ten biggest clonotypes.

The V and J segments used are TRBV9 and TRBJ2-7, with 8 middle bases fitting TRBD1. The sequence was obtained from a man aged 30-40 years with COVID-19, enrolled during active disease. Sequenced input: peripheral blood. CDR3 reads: CASNEGQGAYEQYF. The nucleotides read TGTGCCAGCAACGAGGGGCAGGGGGCTTACGAGCAGTACTTC.